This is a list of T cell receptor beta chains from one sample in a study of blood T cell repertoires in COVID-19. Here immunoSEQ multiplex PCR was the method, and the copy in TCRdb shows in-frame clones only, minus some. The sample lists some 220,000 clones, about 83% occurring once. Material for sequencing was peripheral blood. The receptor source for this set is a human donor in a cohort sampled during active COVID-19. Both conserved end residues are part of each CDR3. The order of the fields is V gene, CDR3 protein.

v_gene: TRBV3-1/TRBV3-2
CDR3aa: CASSQETYNEQFF

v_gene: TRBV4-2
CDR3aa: CASSQGNGRPRDEQYF

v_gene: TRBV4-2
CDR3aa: CASSSSGEDIQYF

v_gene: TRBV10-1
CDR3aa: CASSEQGQGVTEAFF

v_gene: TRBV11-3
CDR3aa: CASSLSGGTYNEQFF

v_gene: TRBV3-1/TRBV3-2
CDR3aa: CASSQDRGFATNEKLFF

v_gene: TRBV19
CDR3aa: CASNGGIGRGYTGELFF

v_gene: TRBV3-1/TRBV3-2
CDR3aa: CASSQQAGSTDTQYF

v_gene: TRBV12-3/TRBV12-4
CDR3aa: CASSPGLTKTQYF

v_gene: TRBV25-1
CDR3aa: CASSVDRENSPLHF

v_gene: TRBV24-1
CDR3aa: CATSDATGTSITGELFF

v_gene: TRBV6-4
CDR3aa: CASRLGQGVDSPLHF

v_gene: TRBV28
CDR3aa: CASSFTNQGRNEQYF

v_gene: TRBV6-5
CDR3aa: CASGRAPNTGELFF

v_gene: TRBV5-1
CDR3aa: CASSTGSTSGSYTDTQYF

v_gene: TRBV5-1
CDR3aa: CASSLGGGNEKLFF

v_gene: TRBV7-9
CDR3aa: CAGGENSNQPQHF

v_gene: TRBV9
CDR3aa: CASSSYGGQGSSGANVLTF

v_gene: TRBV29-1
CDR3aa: CSVGGGTGTGTQYF

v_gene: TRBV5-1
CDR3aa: CASSWRTGGTDTQYF

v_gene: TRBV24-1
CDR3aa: CATSDGTGTENQPQHF

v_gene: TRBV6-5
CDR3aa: CASSAQGNEGEAFF

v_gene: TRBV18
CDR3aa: CASSPTGTEGYTF

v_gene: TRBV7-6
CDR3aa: CASSLGLSGLAGGQETQYF

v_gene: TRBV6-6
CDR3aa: CASSHRGRGRGQPQHF

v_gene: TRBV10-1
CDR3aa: CASSLFTGTEIPNEQFF

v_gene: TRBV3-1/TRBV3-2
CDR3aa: CASSQEDAGSNYGYTF

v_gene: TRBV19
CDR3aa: CASRMPNRDRDEKLFF

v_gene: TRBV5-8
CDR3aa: CASSLGLAGRRTGELFF

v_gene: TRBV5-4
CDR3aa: CASSLPLAGVRTGELFF

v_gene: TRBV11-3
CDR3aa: CASSYGTGFMNEQFF

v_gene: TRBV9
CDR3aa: CASSVVATSIGSPLHF

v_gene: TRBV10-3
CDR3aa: CAISVTNTEAFF

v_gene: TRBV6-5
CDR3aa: CASSYGQATGNTIYF

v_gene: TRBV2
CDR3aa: CASRPQGMPEAFF

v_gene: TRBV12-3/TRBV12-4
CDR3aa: CASSTYGQAEQYF

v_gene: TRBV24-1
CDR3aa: CATSELGTGTGELFF

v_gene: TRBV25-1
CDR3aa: CASSRDPGGTQYF

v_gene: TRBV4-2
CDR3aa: CASSPRGTTLNDEQFF

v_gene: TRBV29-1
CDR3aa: CSGGEGGYEQFF

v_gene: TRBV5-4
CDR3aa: CASSPLGPYEQYF